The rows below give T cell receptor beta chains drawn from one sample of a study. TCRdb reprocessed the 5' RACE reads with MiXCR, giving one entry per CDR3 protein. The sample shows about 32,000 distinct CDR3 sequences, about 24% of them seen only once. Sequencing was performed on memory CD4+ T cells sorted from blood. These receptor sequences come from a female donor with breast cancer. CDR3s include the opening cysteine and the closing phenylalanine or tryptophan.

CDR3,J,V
CASSLRGPHNEQFF,TRBJ2-1,TRBV5-1
CASSKGGVGNTEAFF,TRBJ1-1,TRBV6-9
CASSGTRGEQYF,TRBJ2-7,TRBV7-9
CASSFGGDTEAFF,TRBJ1-1,TRBV7-3
CASRQGTSAYNEQFF,TRBJ2-1,TRBV6-5
CASSLAEQETQYF,TRBJ2-5,TRBV7-9
CASSDRGSYEQYF,TRBJ2-7,TRBV6-1
CASSLERTGGEQFF,TRBJ2-1,TRBV7-9
CASSLDFSEAFF,TRBJ1-1,TRBV7-9
CASSPGLGNTGELFF,TRBJ2-2,TRBV4-3
CASSIFPGEPQHF,TRBJ1-5,TRBV9
CASSLDGGSYNEQFF,TRBJ2-1,TRBV5-1
CASSFQGSTYNEQFF,TRBJ2-1,TRBV5-1
CASSFRGSPDTQYF,TRBJ2-3,TRBV27
CASSFGSKDGYTF,TRBJ1-2,TRBV6-5
CASSYSSGGVETQYF,TRBJ2-5,TRBV28
CASSLRSPLGADTQYF,TRBJ2-3,TRBV9
CASGPNDEYEQYF,TRBJ2-7,TRBV27
CASSQRSGAETVRKTQYF,TRBJ2-5,TRBV4-1
CASSPPRTSTDTQYF,TRBJ2-3,TRBV18
CASSFSSREQYF,TRBJ2-7,TRBV7-9
CASSPGTGEVEQFF,TRBJ2-1,TRBV27
CASSPTGDTPDTQYF,TRBJ2-3,TRBV7-9
CATSDLVLGRGEQFF,TRBJ2-1,TRBV24-1
CASSEPGQGAGNEQFF,TRBJ2-1,TRBV10-1
CASSIGTDGYTF,TRBJ1-2,TRBV9
CASSLVGQGGVRELFF,TRBJ2-2,TRBV5-4
CASSLTWGQPQHF,TRBJ1-5,TRBV7-3
CATQWRGYNEQFF,TRBJ2-1,TRBV28
CASSGKGNEQFF,TRBJ2-1,TRBV25-1
CASSARLRNDNEQFF,TRBJ2-1,TRBV9
CASSIGTANEQFF,TRBJ2-1,TRBV5-1